This T cell receptor beta chain originates from a study of shared clonotypes between healthy human individuals. Looking at the study overall: Each donor's CD8 memory used one plate, CD8 naive two, each CD4 subset three. General observations from the study: Sequencing depth was expected to influence donor clonotype sharing.

Donors comprised healthy HIV-negative adults lacking recent acute infections or vaccinations. Assay: immunoSEQ multiplex PCR; the TCRdb copy retains only in-frame clones and omits some. The sample carries around 1.5 million clones, 95% to 99% recorded once. The CDR3 extends over 14 amino acids. Germline assignment: CDR1 LNHDA and CDR2 SQIVND (reference sequence). Trimming cost V 5 bases and J 5 bases; bases outside gene matches: 5. Only one count was recorded for this clone. The antigen is unknown. This TCR was sampled from a man aged 25-45 years in good health. Sequenced sample: naive CD4+ T cells sorted from blood. Stated subset: CD45RA+ positively selected. The gene calls are TRBV19 and TRBJ2-7, with TRBD2 matching 11 bases. The CDR3 bases are TGTGCCAGTAGTCATACTAGCGGGAGTAACGAGCAGTACTTC. It specifies CASSHTSGSNEQYF.